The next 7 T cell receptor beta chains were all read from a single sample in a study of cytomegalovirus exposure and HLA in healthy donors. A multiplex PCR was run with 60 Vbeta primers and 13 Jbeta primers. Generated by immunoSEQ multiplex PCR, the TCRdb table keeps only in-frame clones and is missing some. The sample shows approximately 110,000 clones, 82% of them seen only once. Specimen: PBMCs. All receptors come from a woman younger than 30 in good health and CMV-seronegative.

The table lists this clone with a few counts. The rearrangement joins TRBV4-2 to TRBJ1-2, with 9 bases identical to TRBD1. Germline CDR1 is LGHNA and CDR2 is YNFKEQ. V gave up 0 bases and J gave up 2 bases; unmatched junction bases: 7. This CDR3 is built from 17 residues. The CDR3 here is CASSQDIPGQGNYGYTF. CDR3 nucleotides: TGTGCCAGCAGCCAAGATATTCCGGGACAGGGAAACTATGGCTACACCTTC.

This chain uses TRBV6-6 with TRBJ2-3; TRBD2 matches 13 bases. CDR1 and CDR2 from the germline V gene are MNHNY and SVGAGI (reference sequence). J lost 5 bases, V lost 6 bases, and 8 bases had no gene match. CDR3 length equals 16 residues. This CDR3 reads CASRERGLAGEDTQYF. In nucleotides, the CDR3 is TGTGCCAGCAGAGAAAGAGGACTAGCGGGAGAAGATACGCAGTATTTT.

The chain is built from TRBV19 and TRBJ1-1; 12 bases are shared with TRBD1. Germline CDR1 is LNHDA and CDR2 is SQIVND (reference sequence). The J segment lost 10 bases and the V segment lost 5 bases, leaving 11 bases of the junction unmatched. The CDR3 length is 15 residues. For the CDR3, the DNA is TGTGCCAGTAGTTCAGCCGGGACAGGGGGCGCAGGAGCTTTCTTT. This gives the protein CASSSAGTGGAGAFF.

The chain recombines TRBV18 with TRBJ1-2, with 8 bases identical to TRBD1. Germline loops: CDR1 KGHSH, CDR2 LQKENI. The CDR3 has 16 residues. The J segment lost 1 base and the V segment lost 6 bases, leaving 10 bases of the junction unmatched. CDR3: CASSPDRTGSNYGYTF. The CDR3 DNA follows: TGTGCCAGCTCGCCCGATAGGACAGGGAGTAACTATGGCTACACCTTC.

CDR3 DNA sequence: TGTGCCAGCAGCTTAGCGGGGAGTGACCCTAACTATGGCTACACCTTC. Its protein is CASSLAGSDPNYGYTF. The V call is TRBV5-6, the J call TRBJ1-2; D gene ambiguous. The CDR3 is 16 residues long. Trimming removed 2 bases from V and 0 bases from J, with 14 bases in between. From germline, CDR1 is SGHDT and CDR2 YYEEEE.

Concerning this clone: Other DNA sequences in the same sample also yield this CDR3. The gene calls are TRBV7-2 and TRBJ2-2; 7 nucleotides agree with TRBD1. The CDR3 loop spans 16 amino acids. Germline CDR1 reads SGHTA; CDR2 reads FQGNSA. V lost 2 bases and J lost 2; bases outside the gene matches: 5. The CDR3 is CASSLFSGGNTGELFF. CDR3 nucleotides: TGTGCCAGCAGCTTATTTTCAGGGGGAAACACCGGGGAGCTGTTTTTT.

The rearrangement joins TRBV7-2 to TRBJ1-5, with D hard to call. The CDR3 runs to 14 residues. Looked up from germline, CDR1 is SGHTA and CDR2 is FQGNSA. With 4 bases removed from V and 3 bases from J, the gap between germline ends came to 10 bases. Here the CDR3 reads CASSYLRDNQPQHF. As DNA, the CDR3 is TGTGCCAGCAGCTACCTGAGGGACAATCAGCCCCAGCATTTT.